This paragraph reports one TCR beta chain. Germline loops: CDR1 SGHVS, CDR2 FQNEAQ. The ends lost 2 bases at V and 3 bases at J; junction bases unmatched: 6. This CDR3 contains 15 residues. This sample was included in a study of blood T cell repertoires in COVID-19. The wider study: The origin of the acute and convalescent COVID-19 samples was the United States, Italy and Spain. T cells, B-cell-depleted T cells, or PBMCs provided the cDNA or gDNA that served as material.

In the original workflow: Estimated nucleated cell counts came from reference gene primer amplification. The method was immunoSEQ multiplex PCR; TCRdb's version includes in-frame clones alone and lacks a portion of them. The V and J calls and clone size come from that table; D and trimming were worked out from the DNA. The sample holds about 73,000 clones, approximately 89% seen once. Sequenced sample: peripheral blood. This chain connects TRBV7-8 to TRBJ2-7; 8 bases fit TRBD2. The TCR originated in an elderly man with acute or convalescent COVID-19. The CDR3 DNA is TGTGCCAGCAGCTTACGAGCGGGAGTTGACTACGAGCAGTACTTC. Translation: CASSLRAGVDYEQYF.